The clone carrying this T cell receptor beta chain was recorded at least ten times. Its antigen is unknown. The record originates from a study of spatial heterogeneity in lung cancer. Whole-study results and caveats: Follow-up blood showed ubiquitous expanded tumor TCRs less than blood at resection did.

Each CDR3 protein is one row after TCRdb ran MiXCR on the 5' RACE reads. The sample lists about 78,000 distinct CDR3 sequences; 8% were seen once. The CDR3 contains 14 residues. The V gene's germline CDR1 is SEHNR and CDR2 FQNEAQ (reference sequence). The ends lost 6 bases at V and 8 bases at J; junction bases unmatched: 8. This sample's time point: sample taken at primary tumor resection. This sequence joins TRBV7-9 and TRBJ2-1, with TRBD2 matching over 9 bases. Specimen: PBMCs, collected at surgery. This TCR was sampled from a male donor with early-stage non-small cell lung cancer. The CDR3 DNA reads as TGTGCCAGCAGACTGACTAGCGGTGGAGATGAGCAGTTCTTC. Translation gives CASRLTSGGDEQFF. Together with reference TRBV7-9 and TRBJ2-1, the CDR3 gives the full variable domain: DTGVSQNPRHKITKRGQNVTFRCDPISEHNRLYWYRQTLGQGPEFLTYFQNEAQLEKSRLLSDRFSAERPKGSFSTLEIQRTEQGDSAMYLCASRLTSGGDEQFFGPGTRLTVL.